The sequence of this T cell receptor beta chain was determined in a study of T cell repertoires in cytomegalovirus infection. Study background: Based on public TCR beta signatures, there were indications of CMV infection and of a matching HLA type.

TCRdb ran MiXCR on the reads and lists one entry per CDR3 protein. The table records about 500,000 distinct CDR3 sequences, 33% of them present only once. Per germline, CDR1 SGHTA and CDR2 FQGNSA. Trimming removed 5 bases from V and 4 bases from J, with 14 bases in between. The CDR3 is 14 amino acids. Ten or more counts support this clonotype. Its antigen is not known. This TCR derives from a human donor in good health (CMV status not recorded). Some clones in this sample may be carry-over from other donors' samples. The sample was cultured PBMCs, taken from culture after CMV antigen stimulation. This chain links TRBV7-2 with TRBJ1-1; maybe TRBD1 (5 bases). The CDR3 DNA reads TGTGCCAGCAGCGCACGGACGGGGGGCACTGAAGCTTTCTTT. This encodes CASSARTGGTEAFF. Supplemented by reference TRBV7-2 and TRBJ1-1, the full variable domain reads GAGVSQSPSNKVTEKGKDVELRCDPISGHTALYWYRQSLGQGLEFLIYFQGNSAPDKSGLPSDRFSAERTGGSVSTLTIQRTQQEDSAVYLCASSARTGGTEAFFGQGTRLTVV.